Given below is one T cell receptor (beta chain) in context. Which antigen it targets is not known. No much larger clonotype is one base removed from it; base qualities were not supplied. The source of the sample is a study of blood T cell repertoires in COVID-19 (TCRdb year 2020). In terms of the full investigation: The collaborator samples originated in the United States, Italy and Spain and spanned the acute and convalescent phases of COVID-19. Deeply sampled blood TCRbeta repertoires from subjects exposed to, actively infected with, or recovered from COVID-19 were included in the dataset. The material from the prospective study consisted of cDNA or gDNA derived from T cells, B-cell-depleted T cells, or PBMCs. A freely available public database, intended as a resource for researchers studying the immune response to SARS-CoV-2, is where the repertoires were released. A de-identified subject ID, COVID-19 status, age in years and sex were almost always included in the sample metadata. Samples were obtained from the ongoing ImmuneRACE study (first 160 participants) and from approximately 1,200 subjects provided by 6 global collaborators. Where available, HLA class I and class II types were taken from metadata supplied by the sample provider and were not determined by assay-based typing.

The research as a whole found: Clinical and demographic metadata were provided uncurated, with the amount varying by source and participant.

TCRbeta CDR3 regions were amplified from genomic DNA by means of the immunoSEQ Assay, a bias-controlled multiplex PCR. The paper's data handling went like this. The number of nucleated cells in each sample was estimated from the amplification of reference gene primers within the assay. Sequence reads were collapsed and filtered to measure the absolute abundance of every unique TCRbeta CDR3 rearrangement. Productive Simpson clonality was computed per sample as the square root of Simpson's diversity index over productive rearrangements. This is the immuneACCESS table as TCRdb keeps it, with only in-frame sequences that have V and J called. A part of the clones is gone; compared with another copy, unresolved V genes explain less than half, and the rest is unexplained. V and J calls and clone size follow that table, whereas D and trimming were derived from the DNA. This sample holds 180,000 or so clones; roughly 83% were observed only once. Over 10% of the sample lies in the top ten.

CDR1 is given as MDHEN and CDR2 as SYDVKM, both from the germline V gene. Taken from cysteine to phenylalanine, the CDR3 has 16 residues. Of the read, only the CDR3 DNA is kept; its 48 bases are in frame from base 1. V is cut by 2 bases and J by 5 bases, and the space between the germline ends is 16 bases. Enrolling through a virtual design, the prospective study's participants ranged in age from roughly 18 to 100 years and lived across some 23 United States geographic areas. In the prospective study, participants were assigned to cohorts based on the clinical history participants reported in a screening survey and a study questionnaire. ImmuneRACE Cohort 3 recovered participants were defined by two consecutive negative NP/OP PCR tests, healthcare professional clearance, or symptom resolution. In the prospective study, whole blood, serum and a nasopharyngeal or oropharyngeal swab were collected from each participant by mobile phlebotomists. Prospective study participants could optionally give additional blood draws and questionnaires over a roughly two-month period. Before DNA extraction, blood samples from the prospective study were shipped at room temperature or frozen.

The specimen was PBMCs or T cells enriched from blood (not recorded which). The sequence joins TRBV28 to TRBJ1-5; TRBD1 is perhaps the D gene, given 5 matching bases. This receptor was taken from a woman aged 55-69 years who had recovered from COVID-19. The sequenced DNA is TGTGCCAGCAGTTTAATAGGCAGGGAGGTATATCAGCCCCAGCATTTT. This codes for CASSLIGREVYQPQHF.